This is a list of T cell receptor beta chains from one sample in a study of HIV-infected patients and healthy controls. TCRdb processed the 5' RACE reads anew with MiXCR; each CDR3 protein has one entry. Of more than 8,500 distinct CDR3 sequences listed, around 5.8% are singletons. Sample: blood. Source of these receptors: an adult in good health. Both conserved end residues are part of each CDR3. The D gene is left open where the match is weak. Clone sizes are given selectively: once, few, many, or a class where the clone is expanded.

clone size	CDR3 length	V gene	J gene	D gene	CDR3 DNA	CDR3 protein
few	13	TRBV30	TRBJ2-5	NA	TGTGCCTGGAGTGCCACTGTCCACCCCATTGTGGACTTC	CAWSATVHPIVDF
NA	14	TRBV14	TRBJ2-1	TRBD1	TGTGCCAGCAGCCCTAGGACTGCAGGGGGTGAGCAGTTCTTC	CASSPRTAGGEQFF
medium-sized	14	TRBV20-1	TRBJ2-3	TRBD2	TGCAGTGCCCCCCTAGCGGGAAGCACAGATACGCAGTATTTT	CSAPLAGSTDTQYF
medium-sized	16	TRBV28	TRBJ2-7	NA	TGTGCCAGCAGTCCCGAGGACCCCTGGACCTCCTACGAGCAGTACTTC	CASSPEDPWTSYEQYF
many	17	TRBV11-2	TRBJ2-3	TRBD2	TGTGCCAGCACCCCCCTCCCGGGACGGGGGGGGACAGATACGCAGTATTTT	CASTPLPGRGGTDTQYF
medium-sized	16	TRBV7-2	TRBJ2-6	TRBD1	TGTGCCAGCAGCTTAACAGGGGGCGCTGGGGCCAACGTCCTGACTTTC	CASSLTGGAGANVLTF
medium-sized	16	TRBV5-4	TRBJ1-1	NA	TGTGCCAGCAGCTTTGTTGGATGGGGCGGGAACACTGAAGCTTTCTTT	CASSFVGWGGNTEAFF
medium-sized	13	TRBV20-1	TRBJ2-7	NA	TGCAGTGCTTTTAGCGGTACACCTAGGGAGCAGTACTTC	CSAFSGTPREQYF
many	14	TRBV24-1	TRBJ2-1	TRBD2	TGTGCCACCAGTGATGGCGGACTAGTCGGTGAGCAGTTCTTC	CATSDGGLVGEQFF
medium-sized	14	TRBV7-2	TRBJ1-4	NA	TGTGCCAGCAGCCCGGATACCTTTAATGAAAAACTGTTTTTT	CASSPDTFNEKLFF
medium-sized	15	TRBV19	TRBJ1-5	NA	TGTGCCAGTTGGGGACAATCCGGGGGCAATCAGCCCCAGCATTTT	CASWGQSGGNQPQHF
medium-sized	13	TRBV7-9	TRBJ2-7	TRBD2	TGTGCCAGCAGCCCGGGGGGAGGAGACGAGCAGTACTTC	CASSPGGGDEQYF
few	14	TRBV5-1	TRBJ2-3	NA	TGCGCCAGCAGCGAGGGTCTCTCCACAGATACGCAGTATTTT	CASSEGLSTDTQYF